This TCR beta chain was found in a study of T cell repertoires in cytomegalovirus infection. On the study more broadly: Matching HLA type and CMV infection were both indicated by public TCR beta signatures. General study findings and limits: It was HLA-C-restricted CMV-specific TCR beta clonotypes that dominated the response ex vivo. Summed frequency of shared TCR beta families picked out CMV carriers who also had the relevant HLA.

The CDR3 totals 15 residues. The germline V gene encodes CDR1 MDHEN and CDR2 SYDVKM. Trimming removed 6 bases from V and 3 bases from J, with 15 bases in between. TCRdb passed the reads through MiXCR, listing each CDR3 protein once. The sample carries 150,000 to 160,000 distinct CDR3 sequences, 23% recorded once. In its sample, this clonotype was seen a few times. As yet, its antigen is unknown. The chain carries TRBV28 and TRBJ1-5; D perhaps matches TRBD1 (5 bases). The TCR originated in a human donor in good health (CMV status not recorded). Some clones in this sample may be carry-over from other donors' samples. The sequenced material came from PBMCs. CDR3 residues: CASSKGEGYNQPQHF. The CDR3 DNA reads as TGTGCCAGCAGCAAAGGGGAGGGCTACAATCAGCCCCAGCATTTT.